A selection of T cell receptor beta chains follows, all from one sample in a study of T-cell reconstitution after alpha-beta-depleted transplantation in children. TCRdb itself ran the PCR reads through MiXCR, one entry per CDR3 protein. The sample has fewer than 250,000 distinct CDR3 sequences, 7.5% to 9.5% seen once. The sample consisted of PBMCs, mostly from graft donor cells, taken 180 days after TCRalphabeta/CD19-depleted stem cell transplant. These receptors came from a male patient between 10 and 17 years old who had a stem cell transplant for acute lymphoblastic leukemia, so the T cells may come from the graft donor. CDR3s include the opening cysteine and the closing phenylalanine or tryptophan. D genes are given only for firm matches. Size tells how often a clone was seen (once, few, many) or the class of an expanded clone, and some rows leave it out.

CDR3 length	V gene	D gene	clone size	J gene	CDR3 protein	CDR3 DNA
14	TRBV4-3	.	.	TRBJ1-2	CASSQESVDYGYTF	TGCGCCAGCAGCCAGGAATCGGTAGACTATGGCTACACCTTC
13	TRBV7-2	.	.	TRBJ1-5	CASSLAGIQPQHF	TGTGCCAGCAGCTTGGCAGGGATTCAGCCCCAGCATTTT
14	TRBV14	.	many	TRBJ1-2	CASSYITGIYGYTF	TGTGCCAGCAGCTATATAACCGGGATCTATGGCTACACCTTC
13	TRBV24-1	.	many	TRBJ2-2	CATSVSRGGELFF	TGTGCCACCAGTGTCTCTCGCGGCGGGGAGCTGTTTTTT
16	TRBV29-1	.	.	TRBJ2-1	CSVAWVAFGTYNEQFF	TGCAGCGTTGCGTGGGTCGCGTTTGGGACCTACAATGAGCAGTTCTTC
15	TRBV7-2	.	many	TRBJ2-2	CASSLEGPYTGELFF	TGTGCCAGCAGCTTAGAGGGACCATACACCGGGGAGCTGTTTTTT
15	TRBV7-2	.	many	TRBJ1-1	CASSLYRAPNTEAFF	TGTGCCAGCAGCTTGTACAGGGCGCCGAACACTGAAGCTTTCTTT
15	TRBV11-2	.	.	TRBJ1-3	CASSLRGAGGNTIYF	TGTGCCAGCAGCTTGCGGGGCGCGGGGGGAAACACCATATATTTT
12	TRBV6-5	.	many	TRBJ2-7	CASSSPLREQYF	TGTGCCAGCAGTTCCCCACTCCGCGAGCAGTACTTC
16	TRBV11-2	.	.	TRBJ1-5	CASSQWVGGGNQPQHF	TGTGCCAGCAGCCAGTGGGTGGGGGGGGGCAATCAGCCCCAGCATTTT
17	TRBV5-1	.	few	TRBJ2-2	CASSLAGVPRDTGELFF	TGCGCCAGCAGCTTGGCGGGAGTCCCTAGAGACACCGGGGAGCTGTTTTTT
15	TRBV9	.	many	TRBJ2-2	CASSVAGPSHGELFF	TGTGCCAGCAGCGTTGCGGGGCCGTCCCACGGGGAGCTGTTTTTT
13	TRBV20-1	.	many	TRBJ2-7	CSARGGADYEQYF	TGCAGTGCTAGAGGAGGAGCGGACTACGAGCAGTACTTC
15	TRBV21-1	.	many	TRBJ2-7	CASSHIKGQPFEQYF	TGTGCCAGCAGCCACATTAAGGGACAGCCTTTTGAACAGTACTTC
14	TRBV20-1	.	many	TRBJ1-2	CSAGDARSLYDYTF	TGCAGTGCCGGGGACGCCCGCAGCCTCTATGACTACACCTTC
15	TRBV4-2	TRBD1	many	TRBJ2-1	CASSQGGQGENEQFF	TGTGCCAGCAGCCAAGGGGGACAGGGGGAGAATGAGCAGTTCTTC
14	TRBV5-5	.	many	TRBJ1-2	CASSLQGWSYGYTF	TGTGCCAGCAGCCTACAGGGTTGGTCTTATGGCTACACCTTC
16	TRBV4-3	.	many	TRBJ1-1	CASSQSNRQRNTEAFF	TGCGCCAGCAGCCAGTCCAACAGGCAGCGGAACACTGAAGCTTTCTTT
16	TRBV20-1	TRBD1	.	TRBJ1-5	CSAYPGGGGSNQPQHF	TGCAGTGCTTATCCAGGGGGCGGGGGGAGCAATCAGCCCCAGCATTTT
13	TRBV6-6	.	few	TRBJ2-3	CASSGPELNTQYF	TGTGCCAGCTCAGGGCCCGAACTAAATACGCAGTATTTT